One sample yielded the 31 T cell receptor beta chains listed below, sequenced in a study of blood T cell repertoires in COVID-19. The method was immunoSEQ multiplex PCR; TCRdb's version includes in-frame clones alone and lacks a portion of them. The sample consists of 300,000 to 350,000 clones, 80% to 90% of them appearing once. The specimen sequenced was PBMCs or T cells enriched from blood (not recorded which). These receptors originate from a woman in her 40s with acute COVID-19.

V usage is TRBV7-3 and J usage is TRBJ2-1; D is undetermined. Germline V gene sequence: CDR1 SGHTA, CDR2 FQGTGA. Deletions cut 4 bases from V and 3 bases from J, with 10 bases between. The CDR3 length is 14 residues. CDR3 loop: CASSSDSFYNEQFF. The DNA for the CDR3 is TGTGCCAGCAGCTCGGATAGCTTCTACAATGAGCAGTTCTTC.

This chain uses TRBV27 with TRBJ1-6; tentatively, D is TRBD1 (5 bases). CDR3 length equals 16 residues. With 5 bases removed from V and 4 bases from J, the gap between germline ends came to 15 bases. Germline CDR1 is MNHEY and CDR2 is SMNVEV (reference sequence). CDR3 bases: TGTGCCAGCAGTGTCGGGGGGGTTGGGTATAATTCACCCCTCCACTTT. Encoded protein: CASSVGGVGYNSPLHF.

The chain uses TRBV2 and TRBJ2-5; TRBD1 aligns across 9 bases. The CDR3 runs 14 residues. Germline V gene sequence: CDR1 SNHLY, CDR2 FYNNEI. Trimming cost V 6 bases and J 0 bases; bases outside gene matches: 2. CDR3 amino acids: CASRTGGNQETQYF. The CDR3 region has the DNA TGTGCCAGCAGGACAGGGGGTAACCAAGAGACCCAGTACTTC.

The rearrangement links TRBV28 to TRBJ2-3, with TRBD1 matching 9 bases. From germline, CDR1 is MDHEN and CDR2 SYDVKM. After removal of 6 bases from V and 7 bases from J, the junction contained 11 bases not matched to a gene. The length of the CDR3 is 15 residues. In DNA form, the CDR3 reads TGTGCCAGCAGCCTCCGGGACAGGGTTCCATATACGCAGTATTTT. Translating gives CASSLRDRVPYTQYF.

The chain employs TRBV7-9 and TRBJ1-1; D may be TRBD1 (6 bases). V lost 2 bases to trimming and J lost 2 bases, with 12 bases between them. The germline V gene encodes CDR1 SEHNR and CDR2 FQNEAQ (reference sequence). The CDR3 is made up of 15 amino acids. DNA of the CDR3: TGTGCCAGCAGCTTAAGTGGGACAATAAACACTGAAGCTTTCTTT. Protein sequence: CASSLSGTINTEAFF.

This clone has a single count. The chain uses TRBV28 and TRBJ2-2; 14 nucleotides line up with TRBD2. This CDR3 comprises 17 residues. Trimming removed 4 bases from V and 5 bases from J; junction bases left unmatched: 6. The germline CDR1 and CDR2 sequences are MDHEN and SYDVKM. The CDR3 region is CASSSGLAGGRTGELFF. For the CDR3, the DNA is TGTGCCAGCAGTTCTGGACTAGCGGGAGGACGGACCGGGGAGCTGTTTTTT.

The rearrangement joins TRBV20-1 to TRBJ1-5; 9 bases map to TRBD1. Germline V gene lookup returns CDR1 DFQATT and CDR2 SNEGSKA (reference sequence). The CDR3 extends over 18 amino acids. Trimming at V came to 3 bases and at J to 1 base, leaving 13 bases not matched to a gene. The CDR3 DNA reads as TGCAGTGCTAGTGGACCAATACAGGGGGCGCGGAGCAATCAGCCCCAGCATTTT. Translated, it gives CSASGPIQGARSNQPQHF.

This clone was seen a single time. In DNA, the CDR3 is TGCGCCAGCAGCTTGGCCGGGGTAGCGGGAGAGACCCAGTACTTC. Translation gives CASSLAGVAGETQYF. The chain recombines TRBV5-1 with TRBJ2-5, with 7 positions matching TRBD2. CDR1 SGHRS and CDR2 YFSETQ come from the germline V gene. The ends lost 0 bases at V and 4 bases at J; junction bases unmatched: 6. This CDR3 comprises 15 residues. The full variable domain, its missing parts supplied by reference TRBV5-1 and TRBJ2-5, is KAGVTQTPRYLIKTRGQQVTLSCSPISGHRSVSWYQQTPGQGLQFLFEYFSETQRNKGNFPGRFSGRQFSNSRSEMNVSTLELGDSALYLCASSLAGVAGETQYFGPGTRLLVL.

The V and J genes are TRBV6-2 or TRBV6-3 and TRBJ2-6, with a tentative D call TRBD1 (7 bases). Germline CDR1 and CDR2: MNHEY and SVGEGT. The V and J ends lost 6 bases and 2 bases respectively, with 11 bases between them. The CDR3 extends over 15 amino acids. Written as DNA, the CDR3 is TGTGCCAGCAGCTCCAGGGGGGCTGGGGCCAACGTCCTGACTTTC. Translated, it gives CASSSRGAGANVLTF.

The rearrangement uses TRBV18 and TRBJ1-2; the match to TRBD1 covers 10 bases. Germline CDR1 and CDR2: KGHSH and LQKENI. There are 14 residues in the CDR3. The junction had 1 base not matched to a gene; V was cut back by 2 bases and J by 4 bases. CDR3 residues: CASSPRTGGYGYTF. The CDR3 nucleotides are TGTGCCAGCTCACCAAGGACAGGGGGCTATGGCTACACCTTC. Variable domain in full (rest from reference TRBV18 and TRBJ1-2): NAGVMQNPRHLVRRRGQEARLRCSPMKGHSHVYWYRQLPEEGLKFMVYLQKENIIDESGMPKERFSAEFPKEGPSILRIQQVVRGDSAAYFCASSPRTGGYGYTFGSGTRLTVV.

V and J are TRBV7-2 and TRBJ1-3; D perhaps matches TRBD1 (6 bases). The germline V gene encodes CDR1 SGHTA and CDR2 FQGNSA. V was shortened by 5 bases and J by 4 bases, with 18 bases between the two germline ends. The CDR3 has 16 residues. The CDR3 region has the DNA TGTGCCAGCAGCCTTCAAATAACAGGGACGGGAAACACCATATATTTT. Its translation: CASSLQITGTGNTIYF.

In its sample, this clone was seen many times. V gene TRBV19 combines with J gene TRBJ2-7, with D perhaps matching TRBD1 (6 bases). CDR1 is LNHDA and CDR2 is SQIVND in the germline V gene (reference sequence). CDR3 size: 14 residues. Trimming took 2 bases from V and 0 from J, leaving 8 bases between them. CDR3 residues: CASSIQGSSYEQYF. CDR3 nucleotides: TGTGCCAGTAGTATACAGGGGAGCTCCTACGAGCAGTACTTC.

The J gene is TRBJ2-6, the V gene TRBV5-6; weak D call: TRBD2 (5 bases). The ends were cut back, 5 bases at V and 0 bases at J, with 15 bases in the middle. Germline CDR1 and CDR2: SGHDT and YYEEEE. The CDR3 has 17 amino acids. The CDR3 protein is CASSLLVNPSGANVLTF. In nucleotides, the CDR3 is TGTGCCAGCAGTCTACTAGTGAACCCCTCTGGGGCCAACGTCCTGACTTTC. The full variable domain, its missing parts supplied by reference TRBV5-6 and TRBJ2-6, is DAGVTQSPTHLIKTRGQQVTLRCSPKSGHDTVSWYQQALGQGPQFIFQYYEEEERQRGNFPDRFSGHQFPNYSSELNVNALLLGDSALYLCASSLLVNPSGANVLTFGAGSRLTVL.

The chain joins TRBV28 to TRBJ2-7; 7 bases fit TRBD2. The CDR3 covers 14 residues. After removal of 5 bases from V and 0 bases from J, the junction contained 4 bases not matched to a gene. The germline V gene encodes CDR1 MDHEN and CDR2 SYDVKM. The CDR3 reads CASSLGGSSYEQYF. The CDR3 coding sequence is TGTGCCAGCAGTCTGGGAGGGAGCTCCTACGAGCAGTACTTC. Full variable domain (missing parts from reference TRBV28 and TRBJ2-7): DVKVTQSSRYLVKRTGEKVFLECVQDMDHENMFWYRQDPGLGLRLIYFSYDVKMKEKGDIPEGYSVSREKKERFSLILESASTNQTSMYLCASSLGGSSYEQYFGPGTRLTVT.

This chain connects TRBV15 to TRBJ1-2; D may be TRBD1 (6 bases). CDR3 length: 15 residues. Germline loops: CDR1 LNHNV, CDR2 YYDKDF (reference sequence). Trimming cost V 0 bases and J 4 bases, with 12 bases left between them. The CDR3 protein is CATSRDRTAAYGYTF. The CDR3 bases are TGTGCCACCAGCAGAGATAGGACAGCGGCCTATGGCTACACCTTC.

The CDR3 DNA reads as TGTGCCATCAGGCCCTCTAGCGAGACCCAAGAGACCCAGTACTTC. This codes for CAIRPSSETQETQYF. The J gene is TRBJ2-5, the V gene TRBV10-3; D is possibly TRBD2 (6 bases). Trimming pared 6 bases from V and 1 base from J, leaving 15 bases between. The CDR3 runs to 15 residues. Germline loops: CDR1 ENHRY, CDR2 SYGVKD.

The V gene is TRBV7-6, the J gene TRBJ2-7; possibly TRBD1 for D (5 bases). Deletions cut 5 bases from V and 2 bases from J, with 13 bases between. The CDR3 totals 14 residues. The germline gives CDR1 SGHVS, CDR2 FNYEAQ. The CDR3 loop reads CASSPRTLPYEQYF. In nucleotides, the CDR3 is TGTGCCAGCAGCCCGCGGACACTTCCCTACGAGCAGTACTTC. The whole variable domain, filled in from reference TRBV7-6 and TRBJ2-7, reads GAGVSQSPRYKVTKRGQDVALRCDPISGHVSLYWYRQALGQGPEFLTYFNYEAQQDKSGLPNDRFSAERPEGSISTLTIQRTEQRDSAMYRCASSPRTLPYEQYFGPGTRLTVT.

This rearrangement joins TRBV5-1 to TRBJ1-3; 9 bases agree with TRBD1. Germline V CDR1 and CDR2: SGHRS, YFSETQ. V lost 0 bases, J lost 5 bases, and 3 bases stayed unmatched. CDR3 length: 15 residues. The CDR3 loop reads CASSLDGTGRNTIYF. CDR3 coding DNA: TGCGCCAGCAGCTTGGACGGGACAGGGAGAAACACCATATATTTT.

In DNA form, the CDR3 reads TGTGCCAGCAGCTTAGGCGGAGGCGGACTGAACACTGAAGCTTTCTTT. Its protein is CASSLGGGGLNTEAFF. The J gene is TRBJ1-1, the V gene TRBV11-2; D gene ambiguous. This CDR3 is 16 amino acids long. With 1 base removed from V and 0 bases from J, the gap between germline ends came to 12 bases. CDR1 is SGHAT and CDR2 is FQNNGV in the germline V gene.

The chain links TRBV5-5 to TRBJ1-2, with D tentatively TRBD1 (6 bases). CDR1 is SGHKS, CDR2 YYEKEE, per germline (reference sequence). Deletions cut 3 bases from V and 6 bases from J, with 15 bases between. The CDR3 has 14 residues. CDR3 nucleotides: TGTGCCAGCAGCTCAGTTCCCGAGGGGGATGGCTACACCTTC. Translated, it gives CASSSVPEGDGYTF.

V usage is TRBV6-6 and J usage is TRBJ2-1, with D perhaps matching TRBD1 (6 bases). V gave up 5 bases and J gave up 7 bases, with 18 bases separating them. Per germline, CDR1 MNHNY and CDR2 SVGAGI (reference sequence). CDR3 length equals 15 residues. CDR3 amino acids: CASSNQGPVLNEQFF. The CDR3 nucleotides are TGTGCCAGCAGTAATCAGGGGCCCGTATTGAATGAGCAGTTCTTC.

This chain connects TRBV5-1 to TRBJ1-5, with D perhaps matching TRBD1 (6 bases). Trimming took off 4 bases at V and 2 bases at J, with 10 bases between the two ends. The CDR3 runs 14 residues. Germline loops: CDR1 SGHRS, CDR2 YFSETQ. Here the CDR3 reads CASSPDSRNQPQHF. The CDR3 nucleotides read TGCGCCAGCAGCCCGGACAGTCGCAATCAGCCCCAGCATTTT.

This clone was detected ten times or more. V is TRBV6-5 and J is TRBJ2-7; a possible D gene is TRBD1 (7 bases). The CDR3 runs to 14 residues. V was pared by 6 bases and J by 6 bases, with 18 bases between. CDR1 is MNHEY and CDR2 is SVGAGI in the germline V gene. The DNA of the CDR3 is TGTGCCAGCAGGTCCCAGGGGGGAGTGAGCGAGCAGTACTTC. It encodes CASRSQGGVSEQYF.

This rearrangement joins TRBV3-1 (or the pseudogene TRBV3-2) to TRBJ1-2; the D gene is possibly TRBD1 (6 bases). V was clipped by 4 bases and J by 4 bases, with 13 bases between them. CDR1 is LGHDT and CDR2 is YNNKEL in the germline V gene (reference sequence). This CDR3 has 14 residues. For the CDR3, the DNA is TGTGCCAGCAGCCTACAGGGAGACGGCTATGGCTACACCTTC. Amino acid sequence: CASSLQGDGYGYTF.

The chain combines TRBV27 with TRBJ2-7; 10 bases line up with TRBD1. Trimming removed 5 bases from V and 2 bases from J; junction bases left unmatched: 9. The germline V gene encodes CDR1 MNHEY and CDR2 SMNVEV (reference sequence). The CDR3 contains 16 residues. DNA for the CDR3: TGTGCCAGCAGTCCGTCGGGGGACAGGGGCACCTACGAGCAGTACTTC. It yields the protein CASSPSGDRGTYEQYF.

CDR3 coding DNA: TGCGCCAGCAGACCACAGGGAGCTCCAAACACCATATATTTT. It is translated as CASRPQGAPNTIYF. V is TRBV10-1 and J is TRBJ1-3; D possibly corresponds to TRBD1 (6 bases). Trimming left V 6 bases short and J 6 bases short, with 15 bases between. CDR3 length equals 14 residues. Germline V gives CDR1 WNHNN, CDR2 SYGVQD (reference sequence).

This clone was found a few times. The CDR3 loop is CASSLVVGGKGQPQHF. The CDR3 DNA reads TGTGCCAGCAGTTTAGTGGTTGGAGGGAAGGGCCAGCCCCAGCATTTT. The V and J genes are TRBV28 and TRBJ1-5, with D hard to call. The CDR3 runs to 16 residues. The V and J ends lost 2 bases and 7 bases respectively, with 18 bases between them. Per the germline V gene, CDR1 is MDHEN and CDR2 is SYDVKM.

The chain is built from TRBV5-4 and TRBJ2-1; D might be TRBD2 (6 bases). With 4 bases removed from V and 5 bases from J, the gap between germline ends came to 16 bases. Germline V gene sequence: CDR1 SGHNT, CDR2 YYREEE (reference sequence). The CDR3 runs 15 residues. CDR3 coding DNA: TGTGCCAGCAGCCTCGGGGCCCGGGGGAACAATGAGCAGTTCTTC. Its translation: CASSLGARGNNEQFF.

The chain carries TRBV6-5 and TRBJ1-1; D possibly corresponds to TRBD1 (6 bases). CDR1 MNHEY and CDR2 SVGAGI come from the germline V gene. The CDR3 length is 16 residues. Trimming took 4 bases from V and 0 from J, leaving 15 bases between them. As DNA, the CDR3 is TGTGCCAGCAGTTTGGGGGGGCGAGGGATGAACACTGAAGCTTTCTTT. Protein: CASSLGGRGMNTEAFF.

This rearrangement joins TRBV5-3 to TRBJ1-1, with D possibly matching TRBD1 (5 bases). TRBV5-3 is classed as an ORF, of uncertain function. V was shortened by 6 bases and J by 1 base, with 13 bases between the two germline ends. The length of the CDR3 is 14 residues. The chain's CDR3 is CARTHRQRNTEAFF. The CDR3, as DNA: TGTGCCAGAACACACCGACAGCGGAACACTGAAGCTTTCTTT.

The V gene is TRBV5-6, the J gene TRBJ1-1; unclear D gene. The CDR3 length is 15 residues. From germline, CDR1 is SGHDT and CDR2 YYEEEE. V was shortened by 0 bases and J by 0 bases, with 9 bases between the two germline ends. The CDR3 sequence is CASSLERNMNTEAFF. DNA for the CDR3: TGTGCCAGCAGCTTGGAGAGGAATATGAACACTGAAGCTTTCTTT.